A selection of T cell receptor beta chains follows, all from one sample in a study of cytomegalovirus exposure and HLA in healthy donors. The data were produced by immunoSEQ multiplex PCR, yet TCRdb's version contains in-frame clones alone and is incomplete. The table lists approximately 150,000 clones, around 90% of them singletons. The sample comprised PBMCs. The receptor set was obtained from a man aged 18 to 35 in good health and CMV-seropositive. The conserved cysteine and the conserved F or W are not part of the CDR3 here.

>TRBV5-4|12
AAGVQKGRSEAF
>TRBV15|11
ATSTDRNYGYT
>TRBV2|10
ASRQAWEPQH
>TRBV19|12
ASSRQISGNTIY
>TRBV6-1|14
ASSARDRGLQETQY
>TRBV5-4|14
ASSSSGMRYAGELF
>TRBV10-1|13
ASSEPGTSGYEQF
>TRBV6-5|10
ASRRGPGELF
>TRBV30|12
AWDRGFRGETQY
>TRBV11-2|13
ASSLASTHYNEQF
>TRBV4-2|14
ASSHGARRASWGYT
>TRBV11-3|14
ASSRRTSGSWNEQF
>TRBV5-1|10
ASNLEGNEQF
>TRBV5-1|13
ASSLAVGEGTEAF
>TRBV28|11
ASHYSGFGELF
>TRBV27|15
ASSPNIGRQHNSPLH
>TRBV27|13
ASSLTSGGTDTQY
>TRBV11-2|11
ASSLVVVDEQY
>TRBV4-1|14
ASSPLAADNQETQY
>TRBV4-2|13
ASSQEAGGQETQY
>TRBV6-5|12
ASSSQGGNTEAF
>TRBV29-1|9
SVGEAWEAF
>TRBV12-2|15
ASRLGLALSSYNEQF
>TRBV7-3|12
ASSVSGQTNEQF
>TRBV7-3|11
ASSAREGDEQY
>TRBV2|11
ATYPGQGGEQF
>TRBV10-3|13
ASEPSGRKGDTQY
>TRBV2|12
ASTILTSGIRVF
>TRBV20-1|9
SAARQYGYT
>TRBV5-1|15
ASSPGGLDSGLYGYT
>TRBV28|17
ASSLPRTGNRVRLHEQF
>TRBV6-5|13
ASSGTGRGNTEAF
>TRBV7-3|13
ASSNPGEEAYGYT
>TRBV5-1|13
ASSSLAVSSYEQY
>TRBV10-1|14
ASSGDPAGSYNEQF
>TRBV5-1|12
ASSPAGPGNTIY
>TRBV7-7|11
ASSLGTVEEQY
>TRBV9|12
ASSPSGGDYEQY
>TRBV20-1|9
SAMGGYEQY
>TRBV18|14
ASSPETGGGDTEAF
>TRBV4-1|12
ASSQVGKSDEQY
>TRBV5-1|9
ASSWGGEQY
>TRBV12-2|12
ASRLDRGNEKLF
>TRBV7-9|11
AATQDSYTEAF
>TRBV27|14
ASSPRTPQGLYGYT
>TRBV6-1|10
ASRPGTDTQY
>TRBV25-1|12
ASTPEGADTEAF
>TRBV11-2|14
ASSLDPSGFFYEQY
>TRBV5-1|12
ASSLGTDTGELF
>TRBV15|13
ATSRGEGDNQPQH
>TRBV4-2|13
ASSQPTAAPHEQY
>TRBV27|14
ASSVTGTSGSETQY
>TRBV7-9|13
ASSPPGGLTDTQY